The 32 T cell receptor beta chains given below trace back to one sample, sequenced in a study of CD8 T cells in Susac syndrome. Reverse transcription of about 0.45 to 1 ug RNA was performed with random hexamers. TCRdb passed the immunoSEQ multiplex PCR reads through MiXCR, listing each CDR3 protein once. The data contain about 140,000 distinct CDR3 sequences, 94% of them singletons. The sample taken for sequencing was CD8+ T cells from PBMCs. The receptors derive from a human donor in good health.

The J gene is TRBJ1-2, the V gene TRBV28; D gene unclear. Germline values: CDR1 MDHEN, CDR2 SYDVKM. Trimming took 1 base from V and 1 from J, leaving 10 bases between them. This CDR3 region has 15 residues. The CDR3 bases are TGTGCCAGCAGTTTATTCGGGGTACTTAACTATGGCTACACCTTC. As protein: CASSLFGVLNYGYTF.

This clonotype appeared a single time. The J gene is TRBJ2-1, the V gene TRBV29-1; D might be TRBD1 (6 bases). V dropped 7 bases and J dropped 0 bases, with 7 bases sitting between them. This CDR3 is built from 12 residues. The germline gives CDR1 SQVTM, CDR2 ANQGSEA. The CDR3 here is CSAQGSYNEQFF. Here the CDR3 DNA reads TGCAGCGCACAGGGCTCCTACAATGAGCAGTTCTTC.

Turning to this clonotype: The junction departs from germline at one end; a sequencing error may be responsible. CDR3 nucleotide sequence: TGTGCCACCAGTCGGGGGGCGACTTGGGGCGAGCAGTACTTC. Translated: CATSRGATWGEQYF. This chain uses TRBV27 with TRBJ2-7, with a possible D match to TRBD2 (7 bases). CDR1 is MNHEY, CDR2 SMNVEV, per germline (reference sequence). CDR3 length: 14 residues.

The chain recombines TRBV28 with TRBJ2-7; no clear D gene. The V end lost 3 bases, the J end lost 3 bases, and 12 bases lay between the germline ends. This CDR3 region has 14 residues. Per germline, CDR1 MDHEN and CDR2 SYDVKM. The CDR3 here is CASSLENRYYEQYF. The CDR3 DNA is TGTGCCAGCAGTTTGGAGAATCGCTACTACGAGCAGTACTTC.

This chain connects TRBV7-9 to TRBJ2-7; tentatively, D is TRBD2 (5 bases). V dropped 2 bases and J dropped 7 bases, with 6 bases sitting between them. Per germline, CDR1 SEHNR and CDR2 FQNEAQ (reference sequence). The CDR3 covers 11 residues. The CDR3 DNA sequence: TGTGCCAGCAGCTTACGGGGTGAGCAGTACTTC. Residues: CASSLRGEQYF.

CDR3 sequence: CSVALAGFYNEQFF. Written as DNA, the CDR3 is TGCAGCGTTGCACTAGCGGGCTTCTACAATGAGCAGTTCTTC. This chain joins TRBV29-1 and TRBJ2-1; 9 bases fit TRBD2. V dropped 4 bases and J dropped 3; count of bases not matched to a gene: 4. CDR1 is SQVTM and CDR2 is ANQGSEA in the germline V gene. CDR3 size: 14 residues.

The CDR3 DNA follows: TGTGCCAGTAGGACAGGGGAGAACACTGAAGCTTTCTTT. Residues: CASRTGENTEAFF. The chain couples TRBV19 to TRBJ1-1, with 8 bases lining up with TRBD1. This CDR3 spans 13 amino acids. Looked up from germline, CDR1 is LNHDA and CDR2 is SQIVND (reference sequence). V trimming: 6 bases; J trimming: 1 base; junction bases outside the gene matches: 1.

The chain combines TRBV4-1 with TRBJ2-5, with D possibly being TRBD2 (7 bases). The germline V gene encodes CDR1 MGHRA and CDR2 YSYEKL. The V gene lost 0 bases and the J gene lost 4 bases, with 9 bases spanning the gap. The CDR3 length is 14 residues. The CDR3 DNA reads TGCGCCAGCAGCCAAGATGGGGGGGCAGAGACCCAGTACTTC. This encodes CASSQDGGAETQYF.

The CDR3 is CASSNDRGPNEQYF. CDR3 nucleotides: TGCGCCAGCAGCAACGACAGGGGGCCAAACGAGCAGTACTTC. This sequence joins TRBV4-3 and TRBJ2-7; 10 bases line up with TRBD1. Unmatched junction bases numbered 6, after V lost 5 bases and J lost 5 bases. The CDR3 extends over 14 amino acids. Germline V lookup: CDR1 LGHNA, CDR2 YSLEER.

The chain joins TRBV30 to TRBJ2-7, with D unresolved. The CDR3 is 13 residues long. CDR1 GTSNPN and CDR2 SVGIG come from the germline V gene (reference sequence). The V gene lost 2 bases and the J gene lost 5 bases, with 13 bases spanning the gap. The CDR3 loop reads CAWSPTRRNEQYF. In DNA, the CDR3 is TGTGCCTGGAGTCCGACACGTCGAAACGAGCAGTACTTC.

This chain connects TRBV7-9 to TRBJ2-7; D could derive from TRBD1 or TRBD2 (5 bases each). The ends were cut back, 6 bases at V and 3 bases at J, with 12 bases in the middle. The CDR3 contains 13 residues. The germline CDR1 and CDR2 sequences are SEHNR and FQNEAQ (reference sequence). CDR3: CASRFGTDYEQYF. The DNA for the CDR3 is TGTGCCAGCAGGTTTGGGACGGACTACGAGCAGTACTTC.

The CDR3 spells CSASQGSHYNEQFF. In DNA, the CDR3 is TGCAGTGCTTCACAGGGTTCCCACTACAATGAGCAGTTCTTC. The rearrangement links TRBV20-1 to TRBJ2-1; possible D gene TRBD1, 6 bases. Trimming removed 5 bases at V and 3 bases at J, with 14 bases between. This CDR3 is 14 amino acids long. Germline V lookup: CDR1 DFQATT, CDR2 SNEGSKA (reference sequence).

The chain uses TRBV27 and TRBJ2-7; a weak D match, TRBD1 (6 bases). CDR1 and CDR2 from the germline V gene are MNHEY and SMNVEV (reference sequence). This CDR3 comprises 14 residues. Deletions cut 8 bases from V and 5 bases from J, with 19 bases between. The CDR3 coding sequence is TGTGCCAGCTCCCCGAGATTTTCAGGGGACGAGCAGTACTTC. This sequence encodes CASSPRFSGDEQYF.

The chain links TRBV20-1 to TRBJ2-7, with TRBD2 as a possible D gene (6 bases). Germline loops: CDR1 DFQATT, CDR2 SNEGSKA (reference sequence). This CDR3 region has 14 residues. V was clipped by 3 bases and J by 5 bases, with 17 bases between them. The CDR3 loop is CSARLGSTRDEQYF. The CDR3 DNA is TGCAGTGCTAGGCTCGGGAGTACTAGGGACGAGCAGTACTTC.

The chain employs TRBV21-1 and TRBJ2-6; the tabulated D call, TRBD1, remains unverified against the DNA. TRBV21-1 is a known pseudogene. This CDR3 is built from 17 residues. The CDR3: CASSRRGQHSGANVLTF. CDR3 DNA: TGTGCCAGCAGCAGGCGGGGGCAGCACTCTGGGGCCAACGTCCTGACTTTC.

The chain employs TRBV5-4 and TRBJ2-1; 11 bases map to TRBD2. V was pared by 4 bases and J by 6 bases, with 6 bases of the junction left unmatched. The CDR3 has 15 residues. Germline lookup yields CDR1 SGHNT and CDR2 YYREEE (reference sequence). CDR3 sequence (DNA): TGTGCCAGCAGCACCGGGACTAGCGGACTCAATGAGCAGTTCTTC. Its protein product is CASSTGTSGLNEQFF.

V gene TRBV4-1 combines with J gene TRBJ2-7; D is ambiguous. Germline V lookup: CDR1 MGHRA, CDR2 YSYEKL. The V and J ends lost 0 bases and 1 base respectively, with 10 bases between them. The CDR3 is made up of 15 amino acids. The CDR3 region is CASSQEAAGSYEQYF. The DNA for the CDR3 is TGCGCCAGCAGCCAAGAGGCAGCAGGATCCTACGAGCAGTACTTC.

This sequence joins TRBV15 and TRBJ2-5; 7 positions agree with TRBD2. Per the germline V gene, CDR1 is LNHNV and CDR2 is YYDKDF (reference sequence). V was pared by 4 bases and J by 3 bases, with 2 bases of the junction left unmatched. The CDR3 has 13 residues. The CDR3 region is CATSITSEETQYF. The CDR3 DNA reads TGTGCCACCAGCATCACTAGCGAAGAGACCCAGTACTTC.

The chain carries TRBV29-1 and TRBJ1-1; perhaps TRBD1 as D (5 bases). Germline CDR1 reads SQVTM; CDR2 reads ANQGSEA. V was shortened by 0 bases and J by 6 bases, with 11 bases between the two germline ends. This CDR3 spans 13 amino acids. The CDR3 DNA reads as TGCAGCGTTGAAGATCAATGGGGGGCTGAAGCTTTCTTT. Protein sequence: CSVEDQWGAEAFF. The full variable domain, with the rest looked up from reference TRBV29-1 and TRBJ1-1, is SAVISQKPSRDICQRGTSLTIQCQVDSQVTMMFWYRQQPGQSLTLIATANQGSEATYESGFVIDKFPISRPNLTFSTLTVSNMSPEDSSIYLCSVEDQWGAEAFFGQGTRLTVV.

V is TRBV9 and J is TRBJ2-5; D tentatively reads TRBD1 or TRBD2 (5 bases each). The CDR3 covers 12 residues. The germline V and J ends were trimmed by 4 bases and 10 bases, with 14 bases remaining between them. The germline CDR1 and CDR2 sequences are SGDLS and YYNGEE. The CDR3 here is CASSSGPQVQYF. CDR3 in DNA: TGTGCCAGCAGCTCGGGACCTCAAGTCCAGTACTTC.

This rearrangement joins TRBV24-1 to TRBJ2-5; D unclear. The CDR3 totals 15 residues. CDR1 is KGHDR, CDR2 SFDVKD, per germline. Trimming pared 6 bases from V and 2 bases from J, leaving 15 bases between. Here the CDR3 reads CATSSPWAEQETQYF. CDR3 in DNA: TGTGCCACCAGTTCCCCCTGGGCTGAACAAGAGACCCAGTACTTC.

A single count supports this clonotype. The chain recombines TRBV28 with TRBJ2-5; a possible D gene is TRBD1 (5 bases). Germline V lookup: CDR1 MDHEN, CDR2 SYDVKM. V gave up 4 bases and J gave up 5 bases, with 11 bases separating them. This CDR3 region has 13 residues. CDR3 amino acids: CASSWGGEETQYF. In DNA, the CDR3 is TGTGCCAGCAGTTGGGGCGGAGAGGAGACCCAGTACTTC. The variable domain in full, completed from reference TRBV28 and TRBJ2-5, reads DVKVTQSSRYLVKRTGEKVFLECVQDMDHENMFWYRQDPGLGLRLIYFSYDVKMKEKGDIPEGYSVSREKKERFSLILESASTNQTSMYLCASSWGGEETQYFGPGTRLLVL.

The rearrangement joins TRBV9 to TRBJ2-1; the D gene is possibly TRBD1 (5 bases). V dropped 0 bases and J dropped 6 bases, with 10 bases sitting between them. This CDR3 comprises 14 residues. Germline V gene data show CDR1 as SGDLS and CDR2 as YYNGEE. In nucleotides, the CDR3 is TGTGCCAGCAGCGTAGGGCAGGGTACCAATGAGCAGTTCTTC. Amino acid sequence: CASSVGQGTNEQFF.

The gene calls are TRBV29-1 and TRBJ1-2; D not resolved. The CDR3 has 12 residues. The ends were cut back, 3 bases at V and 7 bases at J, with 12 bases in the middle. Germline values: CDR1 SQVTM, CDR2 ANQGSEA. The CDR3 spells CSVDSRRAGYTF. CDR3 sequence (DNA): TGCAGCGTTGACTCCAGGAGAGCTGGCTACACCTTC.

The chain uses TRBV6-5 and TRBJ2-7, with TRBD2 matching 9 bases. CDR1 and CDR2 (germline): MNHEY, SVGAGI. CDR3 length: 13 residues. Trimming cost V 6 bases and J 6 bases; bases outside gene matches: 6. CDR3 nucleotides: TGTGCCAGCAGCGCCGGGACTAGCATCGAGCAGTACTTC. Residues: CASSAGTSIEQYF.

This chain connects TRBV29-1 to TRBJ2-1; maybe TRBD1 (5 bases). Looked up from germline, CDR1 is SQVTM and CDR2 is ANQGSEA. Trimming cost V 7 bases and J 1 base, with 14 bases left between them. This CDR3 contains 14 residues. The CDR3 is CSADGAESYNEQFF. CDR3 coding DNA: TGCAGCGCCGATGGGGCGGAGTCCTACAATGAGCAGTTCTTC.

J is TRBJ1-1 and V is TRBV20-1, with 12 bases matching TRBD1. Germline V lookup: CDR1 DFQATT, CDR2 SNEGSKA (reference sequence). The V gene end was trimmed by 0 bases and the J gene end by 4 bases; junction bases not matched to a gene: 6. The CDR3 has 16 amino acids. The DNA of the CDR3 is TGCAGTGCTAGAGATCGGGACAGGGGGCAAGTCACTGAAGCTTTCTTT. Translating it yields CSARDRDRGQVTEAFF.

This sequence joins TRBV9 and TRBJ2-5; D may correspond to TRBD1 or TRBD2 (5 bases each). The CDR3 runs 13 residues. Germline CDR1 SGDLS, CDR2 YYNGEE. Deletions cut 0 bases from V and 4 bases from J, with 7 bases between. The CDR3 DNA is TGTGCCAGCAGCGTAGGGGACGGAGAGACCCAGTACTTC. Protein product: CASSVGDGETQYF.

The rearrangement joins TRBV27 to TRBJ2-1; D gene uncertain. CDR1 and CDR2 (germline): MNHEY, SMNVEV (reference sequence). The CDR3 sequence is 14 residues long. With 6 bases removed from V and 0 bases from J, the gap between germline ends came to 9 bases. In nucleotides, the CDR3 is TGTGCCAGCAGGGATCCTTTCTCCTACAATGAGCAGTTCTTC. It encodes CASRDPFSYNEQFF.

The J gene is TRBJ2-1, the V gene TRBV9, with D unclear. The germline V gene has CDR1 SGDLS and CDR2 YYNGEE. The CDR3 is 14 residues long. Trimming stripped 0 bases from V and 6 bases from J, with 10 bases between. Here the CDR3 DNA reads TGTGCCAGCAGCGTAGGTGGCGTGGGCAATGAGCAGTTCTTC. Translated, it gives CASSVGGVGNEQFF.

The chain uses TRBV2 and TRBJ2-7, with D possibly being TRBD2 (5 bases). CDR1 and CDR2 (germline): SNHLY, FYNNEI. Trimming cost V 1 base and J 6 bases, with 10 bases left between them. There are 13 residues in the CDR3. CDR3 residues: CASSEVVGLEQYF. For the CDR3, the DNA is TGTGCCAGCAGTGAAGTTGTCGGACTCGAGCAGTACTTC.

This chain connects TRBV27 to TRBJ2-3; unclear D gene. The CDR3 is 14 amino acids. Germline assignment: CDR1 MNHEY and CDR2 SMNVEV (reference sequence). With 4 bases removed from V and 0 bases from J, the gap between germline ends came to 8 bases. CDR3 sequence (DNA): TGTGCCAGCAGTTACCTCCCTAGCACAGATACGCAGTATTTT. Its translation: CASSYLPSTDTQYF.